The rows below give T cell receptor beta chains drawn from one sample of a study of T-cell memory formation after mild COVID-19. One entry per CDR3 protein, called by TCRdb with MiXCR from the 5' RACE reads. The sample yields 89,000 or so distinct CDR3 sequences, about 13% seen once. Sequencing used PBMCs or a T cell subset sorted from them (not recorded which). The receptors were sampled from a young man who had mild COVID-19 (a few samples of this study predate the infection). Cell type and time point are not known. The CDR3 runs from the conserved cysteine through the conserved F or W. The order of the fields is J gene, clone size, D gene, V gene, CDR3 DNA, CDR3 protein. A D gene is named only where the DNA matches it firmly. Clone size is shown for a subset of rows, as once, few, many or a class of expanded clone.

>TRBJ2-3|few|-|TRBV12-3/TRBV12-4
TGTGCCAGCAGACAAACGGCCGATACGCAGTATTTT
CASRQTADTQYF
>TRBJ2-1|many|TRBD1|TRBV4-1
TGCGCCAGCAGCCAAGAAGAGGGGGCGCAGAATGAGCAGTTCTTC
CASSQEEGAQNEQFF
>TRBJ1-2|-|TRBD1|TRBV6-5
TGTGCCAGCAGTTACTCGACAGGGACGATTGGTGGCTACACCTTC
CASSYSTGTIGGYTF
>TRBJ1-4|-|-|TRBV5-1
TGCGCCAGCAGCTTGTACAGCGTCAATGAAAAACTGTTTTTT
CASSLYSVNEKLFF
>TRBJ1-2|-|-|TRBV7-2
TGTGCCAGCGAGCCTCTACTGGCGGCCTATGGCTACACCTTC
CASEPLLAAYGYTF
>TRBJ1-2|-|-|TRBV19
TGTGCCAGTACTTGGGGGGGTAGCGATGGCTACACCTTC
CASTWGGSDGYTF
>TRBJ2-7|few|TRBD1|TRBV9
TGTGCCAGCAGCGCCGGGACAGGGGAAGCCTACGAGCAGTACTTC
CASSAGTGEAYEQYF
>TRBJ2-6|few|TRBD1|TRBV10-3
TGTGCCATCAGTGACTCAGGGGGCGCTGGGGCCAACGTCCTGACTTTC
CAISDSGGAGANVLTF
>TRBJ2-7|many|-|TRBV20-1
TGCAGTGCTCCTCTCTTCGAGGGGATTTTCTACGAGCAGTACTTC
CSAPLFEGIFYEQYF
>TRBJ2-2|few|-|TRBV20-1
TGCAGTGCTTCCGGGGGCACCGGGGAGCTGTTTTTT
CSASGGTGELFF
>TRBJ1-4|-|-|TRBV7-2
TGTGCCAGCAGCTTAGTGGGGGAGCGATACGAAAAACTGTTTTTT
CASSLVGERYEKLFF
>TRBJ1-3|few|-|TRBV15
TGTGCCACCAGCAGCGCATCCGGGACAAGAAACACCATATATTTT
CATSSASGTRNTIYF
>TRBJ2-7|many|-|TRBV9
TGTGCCAGCAGCGTAGCGGTGAACTACGAGCAGTACTTC
CASSVAVNYEQYF
>TRBJ1-2|few|-|TRBV7-8
TGTGCCAGCAGCGGGGCACAGGGATTAGGGGGCTACACCTTC
CASSGAQGLGGYTF
>TRBJ2-7|few|-|TRBV4-1
TGCGCCAGCAGCCAAGTAGGTAGCGAGTACGAGCAGTACTTC
CASSQVGSEYEQYF
>TRBJ1-6|-|-|TRBV6-5
TGTGCCAGCAGTTACTCAGGGAACGTCAATTCACCCCTCCACTTT
CASSYSGNVNSPLHF
>TRBJ2-3|few|TRBD2|TRBV7-9
TGTGCCAGCAGCTTAGAGACTAGCGGGTTGACAGATACGCAGTATTTT
CASSLETSGLTDTQYF
>TRBJ1-2|-|TRBD1|TRBV12-3/TRBV12-4
TGTGCCAGCAGCGGACAGGCAGGCGGCTATGGCTACACCTTC
CASSGQAGGYGYTF
>TRBJ2-7|few|-|TRBV6-2/TRBV6-3
TGTGCCAGCAGTTACAGGACGCCCCACGAGCAGTACTTC
CASSYRTPHEQYF
>TRBJ1-5|few|-|TRBV7-8
TGTGCCAGCAGCTACTTCGGGGGGGGAGGAAATCAGCCCCAGCATTTT
CASSYFGGGGNQPQHF
>TRBJ2-2|-|-|TRBV7-8
TGTGCCAGCAGCTTGGCTTACAGCACCGGGGAGCTGTTTTTT
CASSLAYSTGELFF
>TRBJ2-7|few|TRBD1|TRBV12-3/TRBV12-4
TGTGCCAGCAGTTTTAGAGATGGGGACAGGGCCTACGAGCAGTACTTC
CASSFRDGDRAYEQYF
>TRBJ1-1|-|-|TRBV6-2/TRBV6-3
TGTGCCAGCACCCCCGGTACTGAAGCTTTCTTT
CASTPGTEAFF
>TRBJ1-5|-|-|TRBV21-1
TGTGCCAGCAGCAAAGGGGAAGGTGGAGATAGCAATCAGCCCCAGCATTTT
CASSKGEGGDSNQPQHF
>TRBJ1-1|few|-|TRBV11-2
TGTGCCAGCAGCCTTCCCGGCAGAGACACTGAAGCTTTCTTT
CASSLPGRDTEAFF
>TRBJ1-3|few|-|TRBV29-1
TGCAGCGTTGAATCAGGTGCTGGAAACACCATATATTTT
CSVESGAGNTIYF
>TRBJ1-2|-|-|TRBV7-9
TGTGCCAGCAGCTTAGTGGACAGACGTAGGGGCTACACCTTC
CASSLVDRRRGYTF
>TRBJ2-2|-|-|TRBV6-4
TGTGCCAGCAGTTTCAGGGGCGATCCCGTATCCGGGGAGCTGTTTTTT
CASSFRGDPVSGELFF
>TRBJ2-1|few|TRBD2|TRBV10-3
TGTGCCATCAGTGATGGGGGGGACAATGAGCAGTTCTTC
CAISDGGDNEQFF
>TRBJ1-2|few|-|TRBV29-1
TGCAGCACGGATGACAGCGGGTGGGCTGGCTACACCTTC
CSTDDSGWAGYTF
>TRBJ2-5|-|-|TRBV7-9
TGTGCCAGCAGCTTAGGTTTCGGCGGGGAGACCCAGTACTTC
CASSLGFGGETQYF
>TRBJ2-7|few|TRBD1|TRBV4-2
TGTGCCAGCAGCCAGGACCGGGACAGGCGAAAATACGAGCAGTACTTC
CASSQDRDRRKYEQYF
>TRBJ2-7|many|-|TRBV6-5
TGTGCCAGCCACCCTTCCGACGTGGGGGTTTACGAGCAGTACTTC
CASHPSDVGVYEQYF
>TRBJ2-2|-|TRBD1|TRBV6-5
TGTGCCAGCAGTTACCAGGGGGCGAGCGGGGAGCTGTTTTTT
CASSYQGASGELFF
>TRBJ1-1|once|-|TRBV10-2
TGCGCCAGCAGTGATGCAGGCCTCACTGAAGCTTTCTTT
CASSDAGLTEAFF
>TRBJ1-1|few|-|TRBV12-3/TRBV12-4
TGTGCCAGCAGCTTCGGGCCCCCTGAAGCTTTCTTT
CASSFGPPEAFF
>TRBJ2-5|few|TRBD1|TRBV14
TGTGCCAGCAGCCGGGGACAGGCGGTCCAAGAGACCCAGTACTTC
CASSRGQAVQETQYF
>TRBJ1-5|many|-|TRBV7-2
TGTGCCAGCAGTCCGGAGGGCAGGCCAAGGCAGCCCCAGCATTTT
CASSPEGRPRQPQHF
>TRBJ2-1|many|-|TRBV7-9
TGTGCCGACAAGGAGGGCAATGAGCAGTTCTTC
CADKEGNEQFF
>TRBJ2-7|few|TRBD1|TRBV20-1
TGCAGTGCTACCGGGACAGGGAGAGGGACCTACGAGCAGTACTTC
CSATGTGRGTYEQYF
>TRBJ2-1|-|-|TRBV4-1
TGCGCCAGCAGCCGTTCAACCCTCAATGAGCAGTTCTTC
CASSRSTLNEQFF
>TRBJ2-4|-|-|TRBV14
TGTGCCAGCAGTCCCGGAGATCAGGGTATATCAAACATTCAGTACTTC
CASSPGDQGISNIQYF
>TRBJ2-3|-|-|TRBV9
TGTGCCAGCAGCCACCCTCGAGGGGGGGGAAGCACAGATACGCAGTATTTT
CASSHPRGGGSTDTQYF
>TRBJ2-7|few|TRBD2|TRBV7-2
TGTGCCAGTGCGACTAGCGGGGGGATCGAGTCCTACGAGCAGTACTTC
CASATSGGIESYEQYF
>TRBJ2-1|few|-|TRBV10-3
TGTGCCATCAGTGAGTCGGCGGCAAGGGGTAATGAGCAGTTCTTC
CAISESAARGNEQFF
>TRBJ2-7|-|TRBD2|TRBV27
TGTGCCAGCAGTCAAACGCCTAGCGGGGGTTACTACGAGCAGTACTTC
CASSQTPSGGYYEQYF
>TRBJ2-5|-|TRBD1|TRBV12-3/TRBV12-4
TGTGCCAGCAGTTTAGGGACAGGGCCCGGGGAGACCCAGTACTTC
CASSLGTGPGETQYF
>TRBJ2-7|-|-|TRBV20-1
TGCAGTGCTGGCGATCCAGGGACCCCTTCCTACGAGCAGTACTTC
CSAGDPGTPSYEQYF
>TRBJ1-2|few|-|TRBV3-1
TGTGCCAGCAGCCAAGTGAACCGAAACTATGGCTACACCTTC
CASSQVNRNYGYTF
>TRBJ1-2|-|-|TRBV3-1
TGTGCCAGCAGCCAAGAAGTTCGGGATAACTATGGCTACACCTTC
CASSQEVRDNYGYTF
>TRBJ1-1|-|TRBD1|TRBV7-9
TGTGCCAGCAGTTACAAGGGATTAGGACAGGTCCGAGCTTTCTTT
CASSYKGLGQVRAFF
>TRBJ1-1|-|-|TRBV4-2
TGTGCCAGCAGCGAACATATGAACACTGAAGCTTTCTTT
CASSEHMNTEAFF
>TRBJ2-3|-|TRBD2|TRBV4-2
TGTGCCAGCAGCCAAGAAGCTAGCGGGGGCCCAGATACGCAGTATTTT
CASSQEASGGPDTQYF